The following is a TCR beta chain sequence with its context. This clone was seen only a few times. Its antigen remains unidentified. Per-nucleotide qualities are absent, and no much larger clonotype sits a single base away. Sorted unstimulated T cells and proliferating T cells recovered from mixed lymphocyte reactions were subjected to TCRbeta CDR3 sequencing. Fresh whole blood from over eight HLA-typed healthy donors served as the source for isolating PBMCs. Cut back by 4 bases and 6 bases, the V and J ends lie 23 bases apart. From the germline V gene (reference sequence), CDR1 is SGHNT and CDR2 is YYREEE. The CDR3 spans 17 residues, from the cysteine through the phenylalanine. This entry keeps only the CDR3 DNA: 51 bases, framed from base 1. This sample was included in a study of siplizumab effects on memory and regulatory T cells (dated by TCRdb to 2018 to 2020). Notes on the research overall: The effect of the anti-CD2 antibody siplizumab on alloreactive T-cell subsets was examined in allogeneic mixed lymphocyte reactions constructed from human PBMCs.

Libraries were prepared through the immunoSEQ multiplex PCR assay. Each sample had around 92,000 TCR templates assayed by the deep sequencing platform. Genomic DNA extracted from sorted T cells was used for TCRbeta CDR3 sequencing. The study's processing was this. The R programming language was used for clonal analysis of TCRbeta CDR3 data. Alloreactive CD4+ and CD8+ clones were identified by comparing unstimulated samples to CFSE-low samples taken after the reaction. Regulatory or non-regulatory origin was assigned to alloreactive CD4+ clones by matching of sequences to sorted unstimulated Treg and non-Treg repertoires. Sourced from immuneACCESS, this table was stored by TCRdb with only in-frame sequences that have V and J called. A share of the clones is absent; for the studies checked, an unresolved V gene accounts for under half, and the remainder has no known explanation. The V and J calls and the clone size are those of that table, but D and trimming were determined from the DNA. This sample gives approximately 100,000 clones in total; 91% of them show up just once. The ten largest clones capture roughly 2.5% of the sample.

What the work shows at the level of the full study, not this receptor alone: Because sequences below about 10^-5 frequency were poorly captured, only a minor fraction of alloreactive clones could be mapped to unstimulated subsets. Of the alloreactive CD4+ clones that could be mapped, the Treg-derived share averaged approximately 67% with siplizumab compared with 25% to 30% in control reactions. The cumulative frequency of alloreactive sequences that could be traced back to unstimulated CD4+ memory T cells was significantly reduced by siplizumab. Unstimulated naive T cells appeared to be more diverse than memory T cells, and naive cells seemed to make a substantial contribution to the alloresponse. Whether proliferating Tregs from siplizumab cultures were suppressive was not functionally confirmed. A naive or memory phenotype could not be assigned to roughly 75-96% of proliferating CD4+ or CD8+ clones.

This clonotype originated in a human donor in good health. Some clones in this sample may be carry-over from other donors' samples. The sample comprised CD4+ T cells sorted from blood. The chain is assembled from TRBV5-4 and TRBJ2-1; the D segment may tentatively be TRBD1 or TRBD2, each giving 5 matched bases. The CDR3 loop reads CASSAGGGASSFNEQFF. In nucleotides, the sequence is TGTGCCAGCAGCGCCGGTGGGGGAGCGTCCAGCTTCAATGAGCAGTTCTTC.